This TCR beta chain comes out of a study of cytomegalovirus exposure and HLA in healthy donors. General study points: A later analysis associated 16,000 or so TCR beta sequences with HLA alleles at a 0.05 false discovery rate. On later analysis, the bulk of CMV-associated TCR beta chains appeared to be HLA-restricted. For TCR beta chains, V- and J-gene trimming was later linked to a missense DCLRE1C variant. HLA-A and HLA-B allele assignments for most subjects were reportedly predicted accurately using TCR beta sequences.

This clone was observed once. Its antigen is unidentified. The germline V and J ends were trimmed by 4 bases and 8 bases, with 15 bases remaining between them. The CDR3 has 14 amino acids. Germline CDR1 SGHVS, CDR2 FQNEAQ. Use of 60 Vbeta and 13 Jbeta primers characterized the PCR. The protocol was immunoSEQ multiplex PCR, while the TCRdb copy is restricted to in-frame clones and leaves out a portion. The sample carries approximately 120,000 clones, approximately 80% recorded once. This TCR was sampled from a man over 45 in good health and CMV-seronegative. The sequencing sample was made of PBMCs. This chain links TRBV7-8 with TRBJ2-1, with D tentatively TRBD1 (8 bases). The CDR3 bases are TGTGCCAGCAGCTGGACAGGGAGGGGGGATGAGCAGTTCTTC. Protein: CASSWTGRGDEQFF.